This T cell receptor beta chain was identified during a study of blood T cell repertoires in COVID-19 (dated by TCRdb to the early 2020s). General notes on the study: Collaborator samples came from the United States, Italy and Spain and covered acute and convalescent phases of COVID-19. The prospective study material was composed of cDNA or gDNA derived from T cells, B-cell-depleted T cells, or PBMCs. Deeply sampled blood TCRbeta repertoires from subjects exposed to, actively infected with, or recovered from COVID-19 were included in the dataset. A freely available public database, intended as a resource for researchers studying the immune response to SARS-CoV-2, is where the repertoires were released. The samples were drawn from the first 160 participants of the ongoing ImmuneRACE study and from under 1,500 subjects provided by 6 global collaborators. A de-identified subject ID, COVID-19 status, age in years and sex were almost always included in the sample metadata. Where HLA class I and class II types were available, the types were taken from metadata supplied by the sample provider, not from assay-based typing.

CDR1 is given as LNHDA and CDR2 as SQIVND, both from the germline V gene (reference sequence). The CDR3 goes from the cysteine to the phenylalanine over 14 residues. The sequence is cut down to CDR3 DNA, 42 bases in frame from base 1. V is pared back by 5 bases and J by 0 bases, with 8 bases lying between the germline termini. With respect to this clone: Its specific antigen is unknown. No much larger clone is present one base from it, and per-base qualities are unavailable.

The immunoSEQ Assay, a bias-controlled multiplex PCR, was used to amplify TCRbeta CDR3 regions from genomic DNA. Per the source publication's procedure: The number of nucleated cells in each sample was estimated by amplification of reference gene primers within the assay. To quantify the absolute abundance of each unique TCRbeta CDR3 rearrangement, sequence reads were collapsed and filtered. Productive Simpson clonality was computed per sample as the square root of Simpson's diversity index over productive rearrangements. TCRdb re-hosts the immuneACCESS table, in-frame sequences only. Its copies lack some clones; in the studies checked, an unresolved V gene accounts for under half of them, and the cause for the rest is not known. That table gives V, J and clone size, and the DNA gave D and trimming. The sample table records some 320,000 clones; roughly nine tenths of these occur just once. The ten largest clones capture roughly 2.5% of the sample.

In the prospective study, participants were roughly 18 to 100 years old, resided in under 30 geographic areas of the United States, and were enrolled through a virtual design. Cohort assignment in the prospective study relied on participant-reported clinical history from a screening survey and a study questionnaire. Recovered participants in ImmuneRACE Cohort 3 were defined as having two consecutive negative NP/OP PCR tests, clearance from a healthcare professional, or resolution of symptoms. In the prospective study, mobile phlebotomists collected whole blood, serum and a nasopharyngeal or oropharyngeal swab from each participant. Participants in the prospective study had the option to provide additional blood draws and questionnaires over a roughly 2-month period. Prospective study blood samples were shipped either frozen or at room temperature before DNA extraction. The study at large found these results: Clinical and demographic metadata were provided uncurated, with the amount varying by source and participant.

This receptor was obtained from a man aged 55 to 70 who had recovered from COVID-19. The sequenced material came from PBMCs or T cells enriched from blood (not recorded which). The chain couples TRBV19 to TRBJ1-3, with the D segment identity uncertain. The CDR3 in this case is CASSFDTSGNTIYF. The DNA is as follows: TGTGCCAGTAGTTTCGACACCTCTGGAAACACCATATATTTT.